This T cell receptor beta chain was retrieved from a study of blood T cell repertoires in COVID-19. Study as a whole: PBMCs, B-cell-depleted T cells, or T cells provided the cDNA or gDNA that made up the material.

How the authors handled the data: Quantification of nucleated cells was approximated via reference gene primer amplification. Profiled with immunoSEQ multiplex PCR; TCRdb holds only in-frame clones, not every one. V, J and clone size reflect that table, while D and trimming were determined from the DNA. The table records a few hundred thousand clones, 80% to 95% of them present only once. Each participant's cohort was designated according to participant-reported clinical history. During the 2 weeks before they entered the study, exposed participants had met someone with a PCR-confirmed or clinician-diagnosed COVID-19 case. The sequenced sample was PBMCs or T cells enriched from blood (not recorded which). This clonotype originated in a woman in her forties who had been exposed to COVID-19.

The CDR3 loop is CASSYSRGGLDTQYF. The CDR3 nucleotides are TGTGCCAGCAGTTACTCCCGGGGGGGCCTAGATACGCAGTATTTT. This chain links TRBV6-2 or TRBV6-3 with TRBJ2-3; 8 nucleotides align to TRBD2. The J segment lost 5 bases and the V segment lost 0 bases, leaving 4 bases of the junction unmatched. Germline V CDR1 and CDR2: MNHEY, SVGEGT. The CDR3 sequence is 15 residues long.